The 30 T cell receptor beta chains below come from one sample, sequenced in a study of blood T cell repertoires in COVID-19. Using immunoSEQ multiplex PCR, the repertoire was profiled, and TCRdb retains in-frame clones only, with some absent. The sample shows over 200,000 clones, 70% to 90% of them seen only once. Sequencing was performed on peripheral blood. The receptors here all came from a man older than 75 with acute or convalescent COVID-19.

The chain joins TRBV18 to TRBJ2-3; D remains ambiguous. The CDR3 sequence is 13 residues long. Per germline, CDR1 KGHSH and CDR2 LQKENI. The ends were cut back, 3 bases at V and 6 bases at J, with 10 bases in the middle. DNA for the CDR3: TGTGCCAGCTCACCGACGAGGTGGGATACGCAGTATTTT. Amino acids: CASSPTRWDTQYF.

The V gene is TRBV7-9, the J gene TRBJ2-7; the D gene is possibly TRBD2 (5 bases). Germline CDR1 is SEHNR and CDR2 is FQNEAQ (reference sequence). The length of the CDR3 is 16 residues. V shed 5 bases and J shed 5 bases, with 22 bases lying between them. This chain's CDR3 is CASSVVAGSLPHEQYF. DNA for the CDR3: TGTGCCAGCAGCGTCGTCGCGGGTTCGCTACCCCACGAGCAGTACTTC.

The chain is built from TRBV24-1 and TRBJ2-1, with 7 positions matching TRBD1. The CDR3 is 17 residues long. The V segment lost 3 bases and the J segment 4 bases; nucleotides outside the gene matches: 11. The germline V gene encodes CDR1 KGHDR and CDR2 SFDVKD. The CDR3 DNA reads as TGTGCCACCAGTGATCCAACGATAGGGGGCTCGTACAATGAGCAGTTCTTC. It is translated as CATSDPTIGGSYNEQFF.

This chain connects TRBV6-5 to TRBJ2-7; perhaps TRBD1 as D (6 bases). CDR3 length: 14 residues. CDR1 MNHEY and CDR2 SVGAGI come from the germline V gene. V gave up 10 bases and J gave up 6 bases, with 22 bases separating them. The CDR3 coding sequence is TGTGCCACACGGGACACCCCATCTCAACTCGAGCAGTACTTC. This encodes CATRDTPSQLEQYF.

In this sample, this clone turned up a few times. The gene calls are TRBV18 and TRBJ1-1; 7 positions agree with TRBD1. Losses at the gene ends were 6 bases for V and 10 bases for J; bases not matched to a gene: 14. CDR3 size: 14 residues. Per the germline V gene, CDR1 is KGHSH and CDR2 is LQKENI. This CDR3 reads CASSPSTGSVGAFF. Here the CDR3 DNA reads TGTGCCAGCTCCCCTTCGACAGGGTCAGTCGGAGCTTTCTTT. The variable domain in full, completed from reference TRBV18 and TRBJ1-1, reads NAGVMQNPRHLVRRRGQEARLRCSPMKGHSHVYWYRQLPEEGLKFMVYLQKENIIDESGMPKERFSAEFPKEGPSILRIQQVVRGDSAAYFCASSPSTGSVGAFFGQGTRLTVV.

This clone was detected only a few times. The V call is TRBV7-3, the J call TRBJ2-2, with 7 bases lining up with TRBD2. The CDR3 is 16 residues long. Germline V lookup: CDR1 SGHTA, CDR2 FQGTGA. The V and J ends lost 4 bases and 0 bases, in that order; junction bases with no gene match: 5. The CDR3 loop is CASSSWTSANTGELFF. The CDR3 nucleotides are TGTGCCAGCAGCTCTTGGACTAGTGCGAACACCGGGGAGCTGTTTTTT.

The rearrangement joins TRBV6-5 to TRBJ1-2; 8 bases match TRBD1. V gave up 6 bases and J gave up 4 bases; unmatched junction bases: 4. Per the germline V gene, CDR1 is MNHEY and CDR2 is SVGAGI. The CDR3 consists of 13 residues. The CDR3 region has the DNA TGTGCCAGCAGACCAGGGGGCGGCTATGGCTACACCTTC. This encodes CASRPGGGYGYTF.

This rearrangement joins TRBV14 to TRBJ2-2; TRBD2 matches 12 bases. CDR1 is SGHDN, CDR2 FVKESK, per germline. The CDR3 extends over 15 amino acids. V was pared by 9 bases and J by 0 bases, with 2 bases of the junction left unmatched. The CDR3 here is CASRTSGTNTGELFF. CDR3 sequence (DNA): TGTGCCAGTCGGACTAGCGGGACGAACACCGGGGAGCTGTTTTTT.

This sequence joins TRBV27 and TRBJ1-4; perhaps TRBD1 as D (6 bases). Germline V gives CDR1 MNHEY, CDR2 SMNVEV (reference sequence). The germline V and J ends were trimmed by 4 bases and 4 bases, with 13 bases remaining between them. CDR3 length: 15 amino acids. CDR3 sequence reads: CASSSRTVVNEKLFF. The CDR3 DNA reads as TGTGCCAGCAGTTCCCGGACAGTAGTTAATGAAAAACTGTTTTTT.

V usage is TRBV24-1 and J usage is TRBJ2-3, with D tentatively TRBD2 (6 bases). V dropped 9 bases and J dropped 0 bases, with 6 bases sitting between them. Per the germline V gene, CDR1 is KGHDR and CDR2 is SFDVKD. CDR3 length: 12 amino acids. This chain's CDR3 is CATRGSTDTQYF. CDR3 nucleotide sequence: TGTGCCACCCGGGGGAGCACAGATACGCAGTATTTT.

The chain uses TRBV19 and TRBJ1-5, with D possibly matching TRBD1 (6 bases). Germline V gives CDR1 LNHDA, CDR2 SQIVND (reference sequence). The CDR3 contains 15 residues. Between the trimmed V and J ends, which lost 7 bases and 1 base, there was a span of 14 bases. CDR3 amino acids: CASNLQGGSNQPQHF. As DNA, the CDR3 is TGTGCCAGTAACTTACAGGGTGGGAGCAATCAGCCCCAGCATTTT.

The chain recombines TRBV30 with TRBJ2-4, with a tentative D call TRBD2 (5 bases). Per the germline V gene, CDR1 is GTSNPN and CDR2 is SVGIG (reference sequence). There are 13 residues in the CDR3. The V end was cut by 4 bases, the J end by 5 bases, with 12 bases between. This CDR3 is CAWTAGNQNIQYF. CDR3 DNA sequence: TGTGCCTGGACGGCCGGGAACCAAAACATTCAGTACTTC.

This rearrangement joins TRBV9 to TRBJ1-3; TRBD1 matches 8 bases. CDR1 is SGDLS, CDR2 YYNGEE, per germline. With 1 base clipped from V and 3 bases from J, the junction kept 9 bases outside the gene matches. The CDR3 length is 17 residues. CDR3 DNA sequence: TGTGCCAGCAGCGTATCGGGGGCCAGGGGGCTTGGAAACACCATATATTTT. The encoded protein is CASSVSGARGLGNTIYF.

This chain uses TRBV27 with TRBJ2-7, with D tentatively TRBD2 (6 bases). CDR3 length: 14 amino acids. V was cut by 5 bases and J by 3 bases, with 14 bases left in between. Germline V gene lookup returns CDR1 MNHEY and CDR2 SMNVEV (reference sequence). CDR3 residues: CASSVAARGYEQYF. The CDR3 DNA reads as TGTGCCAGCAGTGTAGCGGCCCGAGGCTACGAGCAGTACTTC.

The chain joins TRBV6-5 to TRBJ2-5, with 9 bases lining up with TRBD1. Germline V gene data show CDR1 as MNHEY and CDR2 as SVGAGI. The CDR3 is made up of 14 amino acids. With 4 bases clipped from V and 5 bases from J, the junction kept 5 bases outside the gene matches. The CDR3 region is CASSLDRGTETQYF. CDR3 sequence (DNA): TGTGCCAGCAGTTTAGACAGGGGGACGGAGACCCAGTACTTC.

This clone was recorded a few times. The chain carries TRBV3-1 (or the pseudogene TRBV3-2) and TRBJ1-6, with D uncertain. CDR1 and CDR2 (germline): LGHDT, YNNKEL (reference sequence). This CDR3 is built from 14 residues. V lost 0 bases and J 7 bases, leaving 7 bases between the germline ends. The CDR3 DNA reads as TGTGCCAGCAGCCAAGATCCTGGCAATTCACCCCTCCACTTT. Its translation: CASSQDPGNSPLHF.

The rearrangement uses TRBV11-2 and TRBJ2-7; 12 bases agree with TRBD2. Germline lookup yields CDR1 SGHAT and CDR2 FQNNGV. This CDR3 is built from 15 residues. V lost 5 bases, J lost 4 bases, and 6 bases stayed unmatched. CDR3 loop: CASSPGLAGIYEQYF. CDR3 sequence (DNA): TGTGCCAGCAGCCCCGGACTAGCGGGAATATACGAGCAGTACTTC.

The DNA for the CDR3 is TGTGCCAGTAGAACAGGTCCTGGGGCCAACGTCCTGACTTTC. It specifies CASRTGPGANVLTF. The chain uses TRBV19 and TRBJ2-6; a possible D gene is TRBD1 (5 bases). Trimming removed 6 bases from V and 2 bases from J, with 8 bases in between. Germline values: CDR1 LNHDA, CDR2 SQIVND (reference sequence). The CDR3 length is 14 residues. Using reference TRBV19 and TRBJ2-6 for the parts outside the CDR3, the full variable domain is DGGITQSPKYLFRKEGQNVTLSCEQNLNHDAMYWYRQDPGQGLRLIYYSQIVNDFQKGDIAEGYSVSREKKESFPLTVTSAQKNPTAFYLCASRTGPGANVLTFGAGSRLTVL.

This chain links TRBV30 with TRBJ1-2, with 9 positions matching TRBD1. Germline V gene sequence: CDR1 GTSNPN, CDR2 SVGIG (reference sequence). The CDR3 contains 14 residues. This CDR3 reads CARTRTGVNYGYTF. The DNA of the CDR3 is TGTGCTCGAACCCGGACAGGGGTCAACTATGGCTACACCTTC.

This chain links TRBV4-3 with TRBJ2-1, with no clear D. The germline V gene encodes CDR1 LGHNA and CDR2 YSLEER. CDR3 length equals 15 residues. V was trimmed by 0 bases and J by 7 bases, leaving 13 bases between them. The CDR3 nucleotides read TGCGCCAGCAGCCAAGATCGGGTTTGCCTGAATGAGCAGTTCTTC. Protein: CASSQDRVCLNEQFF.

The chain carries TRBV19 and TRBJ1-1, with D perhaps TRBD1 (5 bases). Per the germline V gene, CDR1 is LNHDA and CDR2 is SQIVND (reference sequence). The CDR3 runs 15 residues. Trimming pared 4 bases from V and 2 bases from J, leaving 14 bases between. The CDR3 DNA sequence: TGTGCCAGTAGTAGTGGAGGGGCGGTCAACACTGAAGCTTTCTTT. This translates into CASSSGGAVNTEAFF.

The chain recombines TRBV4-1 with TRBJ2-7; D is unclear. With 0 bases removed from V and 4 bases from J, the gap between germline ends came to 7 bases. The CDR3 is 13 residues long. CDR1 is MGHRA, CDR2 YSYEKL, per germline. This CDR3 is CASSQDPNYEQYF. For the CDR3, the DNA is TGCGCCAGCAGCCAAGATCCCAATTACGAGCAGTACTTC.

The J gene is TRBJ2-7, the V gene TRBV18; 9 bases fit TRBD1. The V gene end was trimmed by 2 bases and the J gene end by 6 bases; junction bases not matched to a gene: 5. The length of the CDR3 is 14 residues. Germline CDR1 and CDR2: KGHSH and LQKENI. The DNA of the CDR3 is TGTGCCAGCTCACCAGACAGGGGGGTTTCCGAGCAGTACTTC. Encoded protein: CASSPDRGVSEQYF.

The rearrangement joins TRBV13 to TRBJ2-3; the match to TRBD2 covers 11 bases. CDR3 length: 15 amino acids. Per the germline V gene, CDR1 is PRHDT and CDR2 is FYEKMQ (reference sequence). The V gene end was trimmed by 9 bases and the J gene end by 5 bases; junction bases not matched to a gene: 10. Here the CDR3 DNA reads TGTGCCAGTCGCCGGCTAGCGGGGGGAGTAGATACGCAGTATTTT. It specifies CASRRLAGGVDTQYF.

The chain is built from TRBV7-8 and TRBJ1-6; weak D call: TRBD1 (5 bases). Per germline, CDR1 SGHVS and CDR2 FQNEAQ. V lost 1 base to trimming and J lost 5 bases, with 12 bases between them. This CDR3 contains 16 residues. For the CDR3, the DNA is TGTGCCAGCAGCTTAGTTGCAGGGAACAATAATTCACCCCTCCACTTT. Translation gives CASSLVAGNNNSPLHF. Full variable domain (missing parts from reference TRBV7-8 and TRBJ1-6): GAGVSQSPRYKVAKRGQDVALRCDPISGHVSLFWYQQALGQGPEFLTYFQNEAQLDKSGLPSDRFFAERPEGSVSTLKIQRTQQEDSAVYLCASSLVAGNNNSPLHFGNGTRLTVT.

This clone was seen a handful of times. The V and J genes are TRBV7-2 and TRBJ1-4; D is possibly TRBD1 (5 bases). Germline V gene lookup returns CDR1 SGHTA and CDR2 FQGNSA. The CDR3 is 16 amino acids. Trimming removed 1 base from V and 8 bases from J, with 17 bases in between. The CDR3 reads CASSLGAGIQREKLFF. DNA of the CDR3: TGTGCCAGCAGCTTAGGAGCAGGGATTCAACGGGAAAAACTGTTTTTT.

The V gene is TRBV7-9, the J gene TRBJ1-4; 9 nucleotides align to TRBD1. The CDR3 length is 14 residues. In germline, CDR1 is SEHNR, CDR2 FQNEAQ (reference sequence). The ends lost 5 bases at V and 8 bases at J; junction bases unmatched: 6. This CDR3 is CASSESGTGEKLFF. For the CDR3, the DNA is TGTGCCAGCAGCGAATCCGGGACAGGGGAAAAACTGTTTTTT. The full variable domain, in which reference TRBV7-9 and TRBJ1-4 provide the parts outside the CDR3, is DTGVSQNPRHKITKRGQNVTFRCDPISEHNRLYWYRQTLGQGPEFLTYFQNEAQLEKSRLLSDRFSAERPKGSFSTLEIQRTEQGDSAMYLCASSESGTGEKLFFGSGTQLSVL.

The gene calls are TRBV28 and TRBJ2-7; D ambiguous. The germline V and J ends were trimmed by 5 bases and 4 bases, with 6 bases remaining between them. Germline CDR1 is MDHEN and CDR2 is SYDVKM. This CDR3 spans 11 amino acids. CDR3 amino acids: CASSDTYEQYF. The DNA of the CDR3 is TGTGCCAGCAGTGACACGTACGAGCAGTACTTC.

This clone was counted once. This chain links TRBV5-4 with TRBJ1-2; 7 bases are shared with TRBD1. CDR1 is SGHNT, CDR2 YYREEE, per germline (reference sequence). CDR3 size: 14 residues. V was pared by 3 bases and J by 2 bases, with 4 bases of the junction left unmatched. The CDR3 DNA is TGTGCCAGCAGCTGGGGGGACAGAAACTATGGCTACACCTTC. Translated: CASSWGDRNYGYTF.

This clone was counted a single time. The rearrangement joins TRBV29-1 to TRBJ2-1, with 7 bases identical to TRBD2. The trim removed 4 bases at V and 2 bases at J, leaving 8 bases unmatched. The V gene's germline CDR1 is SQVTM and CDR2 ANQGSEA. CDR3 length: 15 residues. The CDR3 sequence is CSVASGSGAYNEQFF. The CDR3, as DNA: TGCAGCGTTGCCTCAGGGAGCGGGGCCTACAATGAGCAGTTCTTC.